Described below is a single T cell receptor beta chain sequence and its context. CDR3 length equals 17 residues. The data derive from a study of monozygotic twins with inflammatory bowel disease. TCRdb reworked the 5' RACE reads into one entry per CDR3 protein, no DNA. In all, the sample yields around 370,000 distinct CDR3 sequences. The sequence was obtained from a human donor with ulcerative colitis or Crohn's disease, or a healthy co-twin of an affected twin (not recorded which). The rearrangement uses TRBV12-3 or TRBV12-4 and TRBJ2-6; the TCRdb D gene call, TRBD1, has no DNA to confirm it. The specimen was blood. CDR3 protein: CASSPRTGGPGANVLTF.